The 14 T cell receptor beta chains below come from one sample, sequenced in a study of T-cell memory formation after mild COVID-19. TCRdb recomputed calls from the 5' RACE reads with MiXCR, one row per CDR3 protein. The sample contains about 13,000 distinct CDR3 sequences, 16% of which appear only once. The sequenced material came from PBMCs or a T cell subset sorted from them (not recorded which). Receptor source: a man between 18 and 35 years old who had mild COVID-19 (a few samples of this study predate the infection). Cell type and time point are not known.

This clonotype came up many times. The V call is TRBV2, the J call TRBJ1-5; weak D call: TRBD1 (5 bases). CDR1 is SNHLY and CDR2 is FYNNEI in the germline V gene. The CDR3 covers 13 residues. Trimming shortened V by 5 bases and J by 4 bases, and 9 bases separated the two germline ends. The CDR3 loop reads CASSTQGNQPQHF. The CDR3 DNA sequence: TGTGCCAGCAGTACTCAGGGAAATCAGCCCCAGCATTTT.

This clonotype occurred a few times. The rearrangement uses TRBV11-2 and TRBJ2-2; TRBD1 aligns across 8 bases. CDR1 and CDR2 (germline): SGHAT, FQNNGV. V was pared by 5 bases and J by 3 bases, with 5 bases of the junction left unmatched. This CDR3 comprises 15 residues. CDR3 coding DNA: TGTGCCAGCAGCAACAGACAGGGGCACACCGGGGAGCTGTTTTTT. Amino acids: CASSNRQGHTGELFF. Using reference TRBV11-2 and TRBJ2-2 for the parts outside the CDR3, the full variable domain is EAGVAQSPRYKIIEKRQSVAFWCNPISGHATLYWYQQILGQGPKLLIQFQNNGVVDDSQLPKDRFSAERLKGVDSTLKIQPAKLEDSAVYLCASSNRQGHTGELFFGEGSRLTVL.

This clonotype was counted only a few times. The rearrangement uses TRBV15 and TRBJ2-5; TRBD1 matches at 7 bases. V was clipped by 4 bases and J by 5 bases; unmatched bases: 7. Germline loops: CDR1 LNHNV, CDR2 YYDKDF (reference sequence). The CDR3 has 14 amino acids. The CDR3 reads CATSIDRVEETQYF. The CDR3 bases are TGTGCCACCAGCATTGACAGGGTTGAGGAGACCCAGTACTTC. Full variable domain (missing parts from reference TRBV15 and TRBJ2-5): DAMVIQNPRYQVTQFGKPVTLSCSQTLNHNVMYWYQQKSSQAPKLLFHYYDKDFNNEADTPDNFQSRRPNTSFCFLDIRSPGLGDTAMYLCATSIDRVEETQYFGPGTRLLVL.

This clonotype was seen at least ten times. The chain couples TRBV12-3 or TRBV12-4 to TRBJ1-1, with D perhaps TRBD1 (5 bases). Trimming pared 5 bases from V and 0 bases from J, leaving 10 bases between. This CDR3 region has 14 residues. This CDR3 is CASSVQGLNTEAFF. The CDR3 DNA is TGTGCCAGCAGTGTCCAGGGACTGAACACTGAAGCTTTCTTT.

This clonotype was counted many times. V and J are TRBV7-6 and TRBJ2-7; tentatively, D is TRBD1 (5 bases). CDR1 and CDR2 from the germline V gene are SGHVS and FNYEAQ. The CDR3 totals 16 residues. V was pared by 1 base and J by 2 bases, with 15 bases between. CDR3 in DNA: TGTGCCAGCAGCTTAGGGGGCCAGGTTGGTACCTACGAGCAGTACTTC. Protein sequence: CASSLGGQVGTYEQYF.

V is TRBV6-5 and J is TRBJ1-6; D perhaps matches TRBD1 (6 bases). The CDR3 consists of 15 residues. The V gene's germline CDR1 is MNHEY and CDR2 SVGAGI. Trimming took off 6 bases at V and 3 bases at J, with 12 bases between the two ends. The CDR3 sequence is CASSSRTDYNSPLHF. The DNA for the CDR3 is TGTGCCAGCAGCAGCCGGACAGACTATAATTCACCCCTCCACTTT.

This clonotype was seen only a few times. The chain recombines TRBV13 with TRBJ2-1; D possibly matches TRBD1 or TRBD2 (6 bases each). The CDR3 covers 18 residues. Germline V gene data show CDR1 as PRHDT and CDR2 as FYEKMQ (reference sequence). Trimming left V 1 base short and J 0 bases short, with 16 bases between. CDR3 region: CASSLEGGAVVSYNEQFF. The CDR3 DNA reads as TGTGCCAGCAGCTTAGAGGGGGGTGCAGTCGTCTCCTACAATGAGCAGTTCTTC. Based on the CDR3 plus reference TRBV13 and TRBJ2-1, the full variable domain is AAGVIQSPRHLIKEKRETATLKCYPIPRHDTVYWYQQGPGQDPQFLISFYEKMQSDKGSIPDRFSAQQFSDYHSELNMSSLELGDSALYFCASSLEGGAVVSYNEQFFGPGTRLTVL.

The genes are TRBV12-3 or TRBV12-4 and TRBJ1-5, with TRBD1 matching 9 bases. After removal of 0 bases from V and 6 bases from J, the junction contained 3 bases not matched to a gene. The length of the CDR3 is 15 residues. Here the CDR3 DNA reads TGTGCCAGCAGTTTAGCCGGGACAGGGTTTCAGCCCCAGCATTTT. Its protein is CASSLAGTGFQPQHF.

This chain joins TRBV6-5 and TRBJ2-2; 7 bases agree with TRBD1. Trimming at V came to 1 base and at J to 6 bases, leaving 11 bases not matched to a gene. CDR3 length: 17 amino acids. CDR1 is MNHEY, CDR2 SVGAGI, per germline. CDR3 loop: CASSYFSVSGGSGELFF. The CDR3 DNA is TGTGCCAGCAGTTACTTTTCTGTTTCAGGGGGTTCCGGGGAGCTGTTTTTT.

This clonotype was counted ten times or more. This chain joins TRBV7-6 and TRBJ2-5; TRBD1 or TRBD2 may be the D gene (5 bases each). The V gene's germline CDR1 is SGHVS and CDR2 FNYEAQ. The V end lost 5 bases, the J end lost 5 bases, and 21 bases lay between the germline ends. This CDR3 comprises 16 residues. CDR3 sequence: CASSLGVGTLGETQYF. In DNA form, the CDR3 reads TGTGCCAGCAGCCTAGGTGTGGGGACCCTCGGGGAGACCCAGTACTTC. Full variable domain (rest looked up from reference TRBV7-6 and TRBJ2-5): GAGVSQSPRYKVTKRGQDVALRCDPISGHVSLYWYRQALGQGPEFLTYFNYEAQQDKSGLPNDRFSAERPEGSISTLTIQRTEQRDSAMYRCASSLGVGTLGETQYFGPGTRLLVL.

This clonotype was detected ten times or more. The chain joins TRBV20-1 to TRBJ1-5; D gene uncertain. From germline, CDR1 is DFQATT and CDR2 SNEGSKA (reference sequence). V lost 5 bases and J lost 5, with 10 bases in between. The CDR3 length is 12 residues. The CDR3 protein is CSAHPGYQPQHF. CDR3 nucleotides: TGCAGTGCTCACCCGGGCTATCAGCCCCAGCATTTT.

This clonotype was observed at least ten times. This rearrangement joins TRBV29-1 to TRBJ2-2; 8 positions agree with TRBD2. After removal of 5 bases from V and 5 bases from J, the junction contained 16 bases not matched to a gene. CDR3 length: 17 residues. Germline V gives CDR1 SQVTM, CDR2 ANQGSEA. The CDR3 DNA reads TGCAGCGTTACCTTAGAGCGGGGGACTCCCGAAACCGGGGAGCTGTTTTTT. Translated: CSVTLERGTPETGELFF.

The sample holds many counts of this clonotype. CDR3 nucleotide sequence: TGTGCCAGCAGCCCACGGAGGGGGGCAGCGTACTTCACAGATACGCAGTATTTT. Protein sequence: CASSPRRGAAYFTDTQYF. V usage is TRBV9 and J usage is TRBJ2-3, with D perhaps matching TRBD1 or TRBD2 (6 bases each). V lost 4 bases, J lost 2 bases, and 23 bases lay in between. The CDR3 sequence is 18 residues long. Germline lookup yields CDR1 SGDLS and CDR2 YYNGEE.

This clonotype was counted many times. The chain carries TRBV27 and TRBJ2-7; maybe TRBD2 (5 bases). V lost 7 bases and J 2 bases, leaving 21 bases between the germline ends. From germline, CDR1 is MNHEY and CDR2 SMNVEV (reference sequence). The CDR3 is 16 residues long. The CDR3 DNA is TGTGCCAGCACCCACCACTTCGGGGATTTAGCCTACGAGCAGTACTTC. It translates to CASTHHFGDLAYEQYF.